The next 6 T cell receptor beta chains were all read from a single sample in a study of identifying expanded T cells in peripheral blood. Profiled with immunoSEQ multiplex PCR; TCRdb holds only in-frame clones, not every one. The sample shows under 150,000 clones, about 80% of them seen only once. Sequenced input: blood. Receptors were obtained from a person aged 18-70 years in good health.

The V and J genes are TRBV11-3 and TRBJ1-1; weak D call: TRBD1 (5 bases). This CDR3 spans 14 amino acids. Germline V CDR1 and CDR2: SGHNT, YENEEA. Trimming stripped 1 base from V and 9 bases from J, with 15 bases between. The CDR3 protein is CASSLVSQGTKAFF. As DNA, the CDR3 is TGTGCCAGCAGCTTAGTGAGTCAAGGGACCAAAGCTTTCTTT.

The chain has TRBV18 and TRBJ2-7, with 11 positions matching TRBD1. The V and J ends lost 3 bases and 3 bases, in that order; junction bases with no gene match: 7. The CDR3 covers 16 residues. Germline CDR1 KGHSH, CDR2 LQKENI. CDR3 coding DNA: TGTGCCAGCTCACCTAACCCGGGGACAGGGGGCTACGAGCAGTACTTC. Its translation: CASSPNPGTGGYEQYF.

The chain employs TRBV7-8 and TRBJ2-4; D may be TRBD2 (6 bases). The V end was cut by 5 bases, the J end by 4 bases, with 12 bases between. The germline V gene has CDR1 SGHVS and CDR2 FQNEAQ. The CDR3 spans 14 residues. The CDR3 here is CASSPHGGKNIQYF. The CDR3 DNA sequence: TGTGCCAGCAGCCCGCACGGGGGTAAAAACATTCAGTACTTC.

This chain uses TRBV5-1 with TRBJ1-6, with a possible D match to TRBD1 (6 bases). Per the germline V gene, CDR1 is SGHRS and CDR2 is YFSETQ. The CDR3 contains 14 residues. V was trimmed by 2 bases and J by 7 bases, leaving 10 bases between them. CDR3 amino acids: CASSFLGGNSPLHF. CDR3 nucleotide sequence: TGCGCCAGCAGCTTTTTAGGGGGAAATTCACCCCTCCACTTT.

V and J are TRBV2 and TRBJ1-3, with D uncertain. Germline V gene data show CDR1 as SNHLY and CDR2 as FYNNEI. The ends were cut back, 0 bases at V and 0 bases at J, with 6 bases in the middle. This CDR3 has 15 residues. In nucleotides, the CDR3 is TGTGCCAGCAGTGAAGCACAGTCCTCTGGAAACACCATATATTTT. This encodes CASSEAQSSGNTIYF.

In its sample, this clone was seen once. The chain joins TRBV2 to TRBJ2-3; TRBD1 might be the D (6 bases). V dropped 6 bases and J dropped 2 bases, with 15 bases sitting between them. In germline, CDR1 is SNHLY, CDR2 FYNNEI. The CDR3 is 15 amino acids. The CDR3 DNA reads as TGTGCCAGCAGCCCTCAGGGGACGAACACAGATACGCAGTATTTT. This codes for CASSPQGTNTDTQYF. Full variable domain (missing parts from reference TRBV2 and TRBJ2-3): EPEVTQTPSHQVTQMGQEVILRCVPISNHLYFYWYRQILGQKVEFLVSFYNNEISEKSEIFDDQFSVERPDGSNFTLKIRSTKLEDSAMYFCASSPQGTNTDTQYFGPGTRLTVL.